A selection of T cell receptor beta chains follows, all from one sample in a study of PD-L1 blockade in urothelial cancer. Sequencing was performed with immunoSEQ multiplex PCR; in TCRdb, only in-frame clones are kept and a portion is missing. The sample lists about 74,000 clones; roughly 90% were seen once. The sequencing here drew on PBMCs, taken around atezolizumab (anti-PD-L1) treatment. Receptors originate from a man in his sixties or seventies with urothelial cancer. The CDR3 runs from the conserved cysteine through the conserved F or W. The D gene is left open where the match is weak. Some rows have no size entry. The others give once, few or many, or a class for an expanded clone.

NA 18 TRBJ2-4 TRBV7-3 TRBD2 TGTGCCAGCAGCTTAACGGCGCCCCTAGCGGGAGCCAAAAACATTCAGTACTTC CASSLTAPLAGAKNIQYF
NA 13 TRBJ2-7 TRBV27 NA TGTGCCAGCAGTTTAGACTTCTCCTACGAGCAGTACTTC CASSLDFSYEQYF
NA 15 TRBJ2-3 TRBV5-1 TRBD1 TGCGCCAGCAGGTCGACAGGGGGCCCCACAGATACGCAGTATTTT CASRSTGGPTDTQYF
NA 15 TRBJ2-2 TRBV28 NA TGTGCCAGCATCTGGAGAACCTCGAACACCGGGGAGCTGTTTTTT CASIWRTSNTGELFF
few 13 TRBJ2-1 TRBV28 TRBD2 TGTGCCAGCAGCCATGGACTAGCGGGGGACCGGTTCTTC CASSHGLAGDRFF
NA 14 TRBJ2-5 TRBV6-5 NA TGTGCCAGCAGTGAACGGAGGAGTACCGAGACCCAGTACTTC CASSERRSTETQYF
few 15 TRBJ2-3 TRBV7-3 TRBD1 TGTGCCAGCAGCTTTACAGGGGGGACCACAGATACGCAGTATTTT CASSFTGGTTDTQYF
NA 14 TRBJ2-7 TRBV6-1 TRBD2 TGTGCCTGCATGAAAACTAGCGGGTACTACGAGCAGTACTTC CACMKTSGYYEQYF
once 17 TRBJ1-1 TRBV5-1 TRBD1 TGCGCCAGCAGCTTGAATTCGGGACAGATAATGAACACTGAAGCTTTCTTT CASSLNSGQIMNTEAFF
NA 15 TRBJ2-2 TRBV7-2 TRBD1 TGTGCCAGCAGCTTAGATGGACAGGTTACCGGGGAGCTGTTTTTT CASSLDGQVTGELFF
NA 14 TRBJ2-4 TRBV6-1 TRBD1 TGTGCCAGCAGTGGCCAGGGACAGAGGGACATTCAGTACTTC CASSGQGQRDIQYF
NA 15 TRBJ2-2 TRBV11-2 NA TGTGCCAGCAGCTTAGGCGGACTAAACACCGGGGAGCTGTTTTTT CASSLGGLNTGELFF
NA 15 TRBJ2-1 TRBV5-1 NA TGCGCCAGCAGCTTGGTAGGCGGGGTTTACAATGAGCAGTTCTTC CASSLVGGVYNEQFF
NA 15 TRBJ2-3 TRBV2 NA TGTGCCAGCAGCTTCGGCGGGGTGAGCACAGATACGCAGTATTTT CASSFGGVSTDTQYF
NA 13 TRBJ2-1 TRBV30 TRBD2 TGTGCCTGGCGACTAGCGGGGGGAAATGAGCAGTTCTTC CAWRLAGGNEQFF
NA 15 TRBJ2-3 TRBV27 TRBD2 TGTGCCAGCAGCAGCCCTAGCGGGGCCACAGATACGCAGTATTTT CASSSPSGATDTQYF
NA 16 TRBJ1-2 TRBV28 TRBD1 TGTGCCAGCAGTATTCCCTTAAATACAGGGGGCGATGGCTACACCTTC CASSIPLNTGGDGYTF
NA 13 TRBJ2-1 TRBV7-9 NA TGTGCCAGCAGATCGGGAGCGTACAATGAGCAGTTCTTC CASRSGAYNEQFF
NA 14 TRBJ1-1 TRBV5-1 TRBD1 TGCGCCAGCAGTTTAGGGACAGCAAACACTGAAGCTTTCTTT CASSLGTANTEAFF
NA 13 TRBJ1-1 TRBV5-1 TRBD1 TGCGCCAGCAGCGTGGGGACAGGGGGCCTCGCTTTCTTT CASSVGTGGLAFF
NA 15 TRBJ1-1 TRBV28 NA TGTGCCAGCAGTTTACGAACCTCAGTATACACTGAAGCTTTCTTT CASSLRTSVYTEAFF
NA 17 TRBJ2-7 TRBV5-1 TRBD2 TGCGCCAGCAGCTTTGAGACTAGCGGGAGGATCTCCTACGAGCAGTACTTC CASSFETSGRISYEQYF
NA 12 TRBJ1-1 TRBV7-9 NA TGTGCCAGCAGCTTCGGGGACACTGAAGCTTTCTTT CASSFGDTEAFF
NA 13 TRBJ2-1 TRBV28 NA TGTGCCATCACGGGATATGCCCACAATGAGCAGTTCTTC CAITGYAHNEQFF
NA 13 TRBJ2-3 TRBV5-1 NA TGCGCCAGCAGCCTGGATCCCGCAGATACGCAGTATTTT CASSLDPADTQYF
NA 16 TRBJ2-3 TRBV10-1 TRBD1 TGCGCCAGCAGTGAAGATTTGACAGGGCGCCCAGATACGCAGTATTTT CASSEDLTGRPDTQYF